The following is a T cell receptor (beta chain) sequence with its context. Antigen: not known. Bead-separated CD4+, CD4+CD8+, CD57+ or CD56+ fractions, or PBMC, were used. The data were obtained in a study of STAT5B mutations in CD4+ large granular lymphocyte leukemia. General study points: The clonality comparison with controls used just 6 CD4-sorted patient samples. Without HLA matching, higher CD4+ than CD8+ T-LGLL clonality could reflect small sample size.

This CDR3 spans 11 amino acids. V shed 9 bases and J shed 4 bases, with 9 bases lying between them. Germline V gene data show CDR1 as LNHDA and CDR2 as SQIVND (reference sequence). The assay was immunoSEQ multiplex PCR, and TCRdb's table has in-frame clones only and misses some. The table lists some 8,200 clones, roughly 89% of them singletons, with 50% in the top ten. This TCR derives from a woman aged 70-85 years with CD4+ T-cell large granular lymphocyte leukemia. Material for sequencing was PBMCs. The V gene is TRBV19, the J gene TRBJ2-5; TRBD1 might be the D (6 bases). The CDR3 DNA sequence: TGTGCCAGCTCCAGGGGAGAGACCCAGTACTTC. It codes for CASSRGETQYF.